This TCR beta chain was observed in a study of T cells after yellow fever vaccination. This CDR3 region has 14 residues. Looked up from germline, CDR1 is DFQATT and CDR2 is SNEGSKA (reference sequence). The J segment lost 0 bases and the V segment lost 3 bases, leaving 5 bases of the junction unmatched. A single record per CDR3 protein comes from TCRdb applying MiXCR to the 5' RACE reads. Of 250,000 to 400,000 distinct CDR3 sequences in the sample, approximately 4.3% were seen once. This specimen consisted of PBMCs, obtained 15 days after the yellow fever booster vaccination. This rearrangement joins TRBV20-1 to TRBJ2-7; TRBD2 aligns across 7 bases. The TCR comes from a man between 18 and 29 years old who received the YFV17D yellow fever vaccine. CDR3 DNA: TGCAGTGCTAGCAAAGCGGGGAGCTCCTACGAGCAGTACGTC. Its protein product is CSASKAGSSYEQYV.